This TCR beta chain was sequenced during a study of T cell responses to AZD1222 COVID-19 vaccine. As for the study in general: Pooling was applied to second doses at about 4 or about 12 weeks. Study findings and constraints: Following two doses of AZD1222, Spike-specific TCR breadth and depth rose. Donors were chiefly white British, with a greater number of females, and clonal diversity was perhaps underestimated. Regions left unmutated in variants are reportedly the target of nearly half of spike-specific TCRs.

The CDR3 has 11 amino acids. Sequencing used immunoSEQ multiplex PCR; TCRdb keeps in-frame clones, though not all of them. This table holds over 100,000 clones, 90% found once. This clone was detected once. Its antigen is currently unknown. The J gene is TRBJ1-2, the V gene TRBV21-1. TRBV21-1 is recorded as a pseudogene. Sequencing used peripheral blood, obtained on day 0 of AZD1222 vaccination. The receptor comes from an adult in good health. CDR3 sequence (DNA): TGTGCCAGCACCCATAAGTATGGCTACACCTTC. Amino acids: CASTHKYGYTF.